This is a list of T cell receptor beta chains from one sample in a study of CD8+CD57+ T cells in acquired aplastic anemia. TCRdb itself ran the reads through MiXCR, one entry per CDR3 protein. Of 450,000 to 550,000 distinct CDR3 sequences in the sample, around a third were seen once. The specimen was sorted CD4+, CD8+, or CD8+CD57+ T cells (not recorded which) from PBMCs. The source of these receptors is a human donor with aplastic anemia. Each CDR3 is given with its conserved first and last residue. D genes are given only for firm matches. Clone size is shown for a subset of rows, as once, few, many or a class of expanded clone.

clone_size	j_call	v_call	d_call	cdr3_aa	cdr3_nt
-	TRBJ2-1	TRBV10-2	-	CASRVLGQNNEQFF	TGCGCCAGCAGAGTCTTGGGACAAAACAATGAGCAGTTCTTC
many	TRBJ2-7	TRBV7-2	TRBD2	CASRTAGRGSYEQYF	TGTGCCAGCAGAACCGCCGGGAGGGGATCCTACGAGCAGTACTTC
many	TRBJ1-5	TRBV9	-	CASSPDSGNQPQHF	TGTGCCAGCAGCCCCGACAGTGGCAATCAGCCCCAGCATTTT
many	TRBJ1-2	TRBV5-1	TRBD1	CASSLGDRALRDYGYTF	TGCGCCAGCAGCTTAGGAGACAGGGCCCTTCGGGACTATGGCTACACCTTC
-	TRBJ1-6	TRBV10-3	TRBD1	CATRQGADKPPHF	TGTGCCACACGACAGGGAGCCGACAAGCCCCCCCACTTT
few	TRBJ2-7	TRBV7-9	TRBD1	CASSPGQGVVQYF	TGTGCCAGCAGCCCCGGACAGGGTGTCGTGCAGTACTTC
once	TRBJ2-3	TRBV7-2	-	CASRQGGRPDTQYF	TGTGCCAGCAGGCAGGGGGGACGGCCTGATACGCAGTATTTT
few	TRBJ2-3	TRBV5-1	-	CASQQEITDTQYF	TGCGCCAGCCAACAGGAAATAACAGATACGCAGTATTTT
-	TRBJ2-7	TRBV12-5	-	CASGLIGEQCF	TGTGCTAGTGGTTTAATCGGCGAGCAGTGCTTC
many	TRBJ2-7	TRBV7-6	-	CASSPQLYEQYF	TGTGCCAGCAGCCCTCAACTCTACGAGCAGTACTTC
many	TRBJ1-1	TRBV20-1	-	CSASGNTEAFF	TGCAGTGCTAGTGGGAACACTGAAGCTTTCTTT
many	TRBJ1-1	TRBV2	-	CASRVTGPTEAFF	TGTGCCAGCAGAGTTACAGGACCCACTGAAGCTTTCTTT
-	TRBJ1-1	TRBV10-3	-	CAISRQYTEAFF	TGTGCCATCAGTCGACAGTACACTGAAGCTTTCTTT
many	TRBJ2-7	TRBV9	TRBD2	CASSGGLEMGEQYF	TGTGCCAGCAGCGGAGGACTAGAAATGGGAGAGCAGTACTTC
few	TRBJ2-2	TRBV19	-	CASLGVEHGELFF	TGTGCCAGTTTGGGAGTGGAGCACGGGGAGCTGTTTTTT
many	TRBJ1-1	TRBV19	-	CASSIHKGDTEAFF	TGTGCCAGTAGTATCCATAAGGGAGACACTGAAGCTTTCTTT
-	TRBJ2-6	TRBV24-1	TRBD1	CATSARRDRGFPGANVLTF	TGTGCCACCAGTGCTAGGAGGGACAGGGGGTTTCCTGGGGCCAACGTCCTGACTTTC
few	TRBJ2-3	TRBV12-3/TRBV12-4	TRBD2	CASNFGGGDTDTQYF	TGTGCCAGCAACTTTGGCGGGGGTGACACAGATACGCAGTATTTT
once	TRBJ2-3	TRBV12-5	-	CASGLVFGGRHYF	TGTGCTAGTGGTTTGGTATTTGGGGGCCGACACTATTTT
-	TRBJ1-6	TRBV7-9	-	CASSLWGRSSYNSPLHF	TGTGCCAGCAGCTTATGGGGGAGGAGCTCCTATAATTCACCCCTCCACTTT
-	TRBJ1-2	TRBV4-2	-	CASRRASTNYGYTF	TGTGCCAGCAGACGAGCCTCAACTAACTATGGCTACACCTTC
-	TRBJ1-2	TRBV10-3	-	CASTADRLAEGYTF	TGTGCCAGCACCGCGGACAGATTGGCGGAAGGCTACACCTTC
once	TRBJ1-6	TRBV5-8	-	CASSNRVNNSPLHF	TGTGCCAGCAGCAACAGGGTGAATAATTCACCCCTCCACTTT
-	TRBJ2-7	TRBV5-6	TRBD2	CASSSGLAGADLNEQYF	TGTGCCAGCAGCTCGGGACTAGCGGGAGCGGATTTGAACGAGCAGTACTTC
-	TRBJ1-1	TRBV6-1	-	CASSLDTVNTEAFF	TGTGCCAGCAGTCTCGACACTGTGAACACTGAAGCTTTCTTT
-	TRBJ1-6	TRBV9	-	CASSVSPSPDTGISPLHF	TGTGCCAGCAGCGTAAGCCCTAGCCCCGACACGGGAATCTCACCCCTCCACTTT
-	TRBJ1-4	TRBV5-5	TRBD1	CASSLARTGNEKLFF	TGTGCCAGCAGCTTGGCCCGGACAGGGAATGAAAAACTGTTTTTT
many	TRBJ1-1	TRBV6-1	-	CASRTRGGMNTEAFF	TGTGCCAGCAGGACACGAGGGGGGATGAACACTGAAGCTTTCTTT
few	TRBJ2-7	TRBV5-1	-	CASSSGVSSYEQYF	TGCGCCAGCAGCTCGGGGGTAAGCTCCTACGAGCAGTACTTC
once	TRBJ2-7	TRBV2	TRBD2	CASRASGGAYEQYF	TGTGCCAGCAGGGCTAGCGGGGGGGCTTACGAGCAGTACTTC
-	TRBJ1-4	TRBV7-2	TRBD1	CASSLAGQGNEKLFF	TGTGCCAGCAGCTTAGCGGGACAGGGGAATGAAAAACTGTTTTTT